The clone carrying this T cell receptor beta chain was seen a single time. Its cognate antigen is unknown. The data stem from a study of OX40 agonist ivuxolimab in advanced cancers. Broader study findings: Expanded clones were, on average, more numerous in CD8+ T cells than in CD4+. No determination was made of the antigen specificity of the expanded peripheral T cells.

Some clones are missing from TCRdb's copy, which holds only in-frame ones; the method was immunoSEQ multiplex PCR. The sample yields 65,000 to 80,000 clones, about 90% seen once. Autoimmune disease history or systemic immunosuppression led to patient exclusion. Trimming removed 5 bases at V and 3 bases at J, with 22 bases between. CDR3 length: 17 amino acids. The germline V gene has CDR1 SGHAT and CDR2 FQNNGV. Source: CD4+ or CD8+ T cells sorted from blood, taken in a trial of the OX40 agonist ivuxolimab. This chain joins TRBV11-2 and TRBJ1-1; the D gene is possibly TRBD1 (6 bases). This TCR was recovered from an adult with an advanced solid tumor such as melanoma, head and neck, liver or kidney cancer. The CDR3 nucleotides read TGTGCCAGCAGCCACCTAGGGGGGGCGCGGAGGGACACTGAAGCTTTCTTT. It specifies CASSHLGGARRDTEAFF.